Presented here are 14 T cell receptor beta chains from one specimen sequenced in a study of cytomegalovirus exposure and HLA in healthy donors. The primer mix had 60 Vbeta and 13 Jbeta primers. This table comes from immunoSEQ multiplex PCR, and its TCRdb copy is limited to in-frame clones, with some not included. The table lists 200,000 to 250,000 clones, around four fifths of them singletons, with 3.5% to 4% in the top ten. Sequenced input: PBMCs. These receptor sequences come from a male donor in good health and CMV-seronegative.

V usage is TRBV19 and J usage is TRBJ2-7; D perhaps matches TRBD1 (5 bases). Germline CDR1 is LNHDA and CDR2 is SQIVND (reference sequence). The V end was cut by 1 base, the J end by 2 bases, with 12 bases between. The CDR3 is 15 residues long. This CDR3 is CASSIVLDNPYEQYF. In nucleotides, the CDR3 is TGTGCCAGTAGTATAGTACTGGACAATCCCTACGAGCAGTACTTC.

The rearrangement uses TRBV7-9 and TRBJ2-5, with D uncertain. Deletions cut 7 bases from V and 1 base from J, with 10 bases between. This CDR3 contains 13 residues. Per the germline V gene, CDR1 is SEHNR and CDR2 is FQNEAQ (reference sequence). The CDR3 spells CASKIVAQETQYF. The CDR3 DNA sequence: TGTGCCAGCAAAATAGTAGCCCAAGAGACCCAGTACTTC.

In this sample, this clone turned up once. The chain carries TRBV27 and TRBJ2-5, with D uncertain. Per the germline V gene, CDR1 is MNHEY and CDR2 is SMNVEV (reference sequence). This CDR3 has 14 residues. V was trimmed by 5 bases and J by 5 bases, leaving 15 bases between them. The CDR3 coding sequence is TGTGCCAGCAGTCTTCGCGGTAGATCGGAGACCCAGTACTTC. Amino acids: CASSLRGRSETQYF.

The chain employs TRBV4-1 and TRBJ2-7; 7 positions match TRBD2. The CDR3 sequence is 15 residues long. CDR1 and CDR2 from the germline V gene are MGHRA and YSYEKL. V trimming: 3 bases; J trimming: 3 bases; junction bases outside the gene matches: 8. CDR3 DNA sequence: TGCGCCAGCAGCCACGAAGTCAGGGAGGGCTACGAGCAGTACTTC. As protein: CASSHEVREGYEQYF.

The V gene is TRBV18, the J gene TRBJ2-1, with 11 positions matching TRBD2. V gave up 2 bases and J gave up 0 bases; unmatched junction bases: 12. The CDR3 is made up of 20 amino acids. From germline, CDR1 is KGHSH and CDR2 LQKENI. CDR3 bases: TGTGCCAGCTCACCATTCACTAGCGGGAGTAGTTTGGGCTCCTACAATGAGCAGTTCTTC. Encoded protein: CASSPFTSGSSLGSYNEQFF.

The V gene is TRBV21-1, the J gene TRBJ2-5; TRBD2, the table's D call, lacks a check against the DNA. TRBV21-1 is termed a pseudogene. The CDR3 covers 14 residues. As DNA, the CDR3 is TGTGCCAGCCCCGTCTTGGAGGGCCAAGAGACCCAGTACTTC. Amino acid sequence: CASPVLEGQETQYF.

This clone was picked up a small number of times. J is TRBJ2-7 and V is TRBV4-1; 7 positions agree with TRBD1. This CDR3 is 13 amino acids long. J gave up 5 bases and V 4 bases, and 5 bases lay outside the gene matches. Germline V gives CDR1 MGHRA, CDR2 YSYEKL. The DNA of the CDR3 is TGCGCCAGCAGCCTAGGGACAGTCGACGAGCAGTACTTC. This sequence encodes CASSLGTVDEQYF.

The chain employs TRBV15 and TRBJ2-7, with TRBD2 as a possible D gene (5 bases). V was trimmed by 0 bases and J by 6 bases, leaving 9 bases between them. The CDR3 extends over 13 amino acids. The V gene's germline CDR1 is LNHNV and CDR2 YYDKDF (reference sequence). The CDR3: CATSRDMAGEQYF. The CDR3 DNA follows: TGTGCCACCAGCAGAGATATGGCGGGCGAGCAGTACTTC.

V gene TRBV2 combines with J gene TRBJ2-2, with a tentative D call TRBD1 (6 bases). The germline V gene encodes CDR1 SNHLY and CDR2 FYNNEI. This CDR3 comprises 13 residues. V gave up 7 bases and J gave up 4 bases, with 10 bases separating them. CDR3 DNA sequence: TGTGCCAGCACGACAGGATCCACCGGGGAGCTGTTTTTT. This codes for CASTTGSTGELFF.

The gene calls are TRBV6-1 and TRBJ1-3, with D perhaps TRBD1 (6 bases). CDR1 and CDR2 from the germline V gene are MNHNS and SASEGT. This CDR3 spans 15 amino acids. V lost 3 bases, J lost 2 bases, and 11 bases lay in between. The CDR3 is CASSDPRGAGNTIYF. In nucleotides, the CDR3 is TGTGCCAGCAGTGACCCCAGGGGTGCTGGAAACACCATATATTTT.

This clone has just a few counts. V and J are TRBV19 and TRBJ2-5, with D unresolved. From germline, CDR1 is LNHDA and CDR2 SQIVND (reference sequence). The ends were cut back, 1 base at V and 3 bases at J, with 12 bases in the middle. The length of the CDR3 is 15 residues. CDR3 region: CASSIGQAFEETQYF. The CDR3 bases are TGTGCCAGTAGTATAGGGCAGGCCTTCGAAGAGACCCAGTACTTC. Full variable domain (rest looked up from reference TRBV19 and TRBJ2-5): DGGITQSPKYLFRKEGQNVTLSCEQNLNHDAMYWYRQDPGQGLRLIYYSQIVNDFQKGDIAEGYSVSREKKESFPLTVTSAQKNPTAFYLCASSIGQAFEETQYFGPGTRLLVL.

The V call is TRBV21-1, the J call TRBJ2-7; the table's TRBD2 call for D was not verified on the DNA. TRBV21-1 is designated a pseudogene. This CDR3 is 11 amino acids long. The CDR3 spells CASSREDEQYF. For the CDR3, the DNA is TGTGCCAGCAGCAGAGAGGACGAGCAGTACTTC.

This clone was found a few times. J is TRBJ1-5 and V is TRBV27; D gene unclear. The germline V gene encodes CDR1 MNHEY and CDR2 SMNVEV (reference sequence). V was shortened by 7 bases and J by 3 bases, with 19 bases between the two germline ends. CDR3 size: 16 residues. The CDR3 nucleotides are TGTGCCAGCAAACTCTCTGCGGTCAGCTTCAATCAGCCCCAGCATTTT. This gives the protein CASKLSAVSFNQPQHF.

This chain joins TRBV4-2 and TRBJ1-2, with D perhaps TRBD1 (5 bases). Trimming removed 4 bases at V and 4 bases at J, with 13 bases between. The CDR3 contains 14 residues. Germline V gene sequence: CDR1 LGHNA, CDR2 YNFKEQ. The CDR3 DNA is TGTGCCAGCAGCCCGGGACTCGAGGGCTATGGCTACACCTTC. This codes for CASSPGLEGYGYTF.